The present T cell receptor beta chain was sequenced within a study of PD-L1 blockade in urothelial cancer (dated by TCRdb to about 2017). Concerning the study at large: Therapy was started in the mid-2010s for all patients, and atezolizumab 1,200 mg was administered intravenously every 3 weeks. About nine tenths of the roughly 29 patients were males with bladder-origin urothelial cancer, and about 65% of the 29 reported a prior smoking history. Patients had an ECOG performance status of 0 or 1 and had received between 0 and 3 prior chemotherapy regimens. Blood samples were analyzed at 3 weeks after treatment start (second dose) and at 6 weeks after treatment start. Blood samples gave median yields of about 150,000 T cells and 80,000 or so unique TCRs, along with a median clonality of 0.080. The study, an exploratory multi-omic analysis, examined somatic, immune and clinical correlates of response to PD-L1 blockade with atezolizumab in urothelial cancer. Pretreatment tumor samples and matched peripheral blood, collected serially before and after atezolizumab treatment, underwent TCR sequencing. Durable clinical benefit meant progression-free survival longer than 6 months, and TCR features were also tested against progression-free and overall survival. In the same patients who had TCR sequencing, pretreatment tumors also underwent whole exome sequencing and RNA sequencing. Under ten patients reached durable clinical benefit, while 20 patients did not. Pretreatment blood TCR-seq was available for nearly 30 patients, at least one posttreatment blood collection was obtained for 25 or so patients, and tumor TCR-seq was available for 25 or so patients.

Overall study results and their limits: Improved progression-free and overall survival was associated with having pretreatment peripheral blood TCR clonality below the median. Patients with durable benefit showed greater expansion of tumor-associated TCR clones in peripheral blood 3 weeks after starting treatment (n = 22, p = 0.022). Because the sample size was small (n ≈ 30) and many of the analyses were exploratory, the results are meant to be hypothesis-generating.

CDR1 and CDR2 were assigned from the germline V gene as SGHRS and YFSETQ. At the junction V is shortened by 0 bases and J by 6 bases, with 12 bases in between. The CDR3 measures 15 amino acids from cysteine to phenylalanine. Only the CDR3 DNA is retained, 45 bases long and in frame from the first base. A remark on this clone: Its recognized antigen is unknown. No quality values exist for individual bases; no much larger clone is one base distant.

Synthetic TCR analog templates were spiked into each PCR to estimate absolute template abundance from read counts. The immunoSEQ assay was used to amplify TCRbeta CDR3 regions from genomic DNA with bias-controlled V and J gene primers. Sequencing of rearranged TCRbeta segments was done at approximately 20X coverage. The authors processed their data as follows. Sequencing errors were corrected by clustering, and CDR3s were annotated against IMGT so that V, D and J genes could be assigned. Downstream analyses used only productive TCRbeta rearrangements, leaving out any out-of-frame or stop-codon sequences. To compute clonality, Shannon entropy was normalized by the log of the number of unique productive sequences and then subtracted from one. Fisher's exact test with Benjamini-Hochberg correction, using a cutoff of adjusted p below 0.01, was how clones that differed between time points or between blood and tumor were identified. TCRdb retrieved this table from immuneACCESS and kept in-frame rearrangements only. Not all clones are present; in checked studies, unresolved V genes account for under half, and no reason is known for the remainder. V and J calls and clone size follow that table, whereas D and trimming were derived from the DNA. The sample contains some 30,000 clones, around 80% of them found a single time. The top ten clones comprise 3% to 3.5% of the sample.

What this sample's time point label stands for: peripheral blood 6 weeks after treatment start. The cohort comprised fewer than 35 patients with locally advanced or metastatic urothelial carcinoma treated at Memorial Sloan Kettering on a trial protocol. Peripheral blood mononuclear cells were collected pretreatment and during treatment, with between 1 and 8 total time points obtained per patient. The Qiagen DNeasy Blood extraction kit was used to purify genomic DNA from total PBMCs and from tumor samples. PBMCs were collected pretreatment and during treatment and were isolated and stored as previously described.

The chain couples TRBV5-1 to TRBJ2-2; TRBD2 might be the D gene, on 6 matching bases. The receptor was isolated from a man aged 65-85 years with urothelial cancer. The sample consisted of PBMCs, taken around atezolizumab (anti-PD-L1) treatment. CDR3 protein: CASSLGPGEAGELFF. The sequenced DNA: TGCGCCAGCAGCTTGGGTCCGGGGGAGGCCGGGGAGCTGTTTTTT. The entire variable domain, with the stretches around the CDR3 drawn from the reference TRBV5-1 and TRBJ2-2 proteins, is KAGVTQTPRYLIKTRGQQVTLSCSPISGHRSVSWYQQTPGQGLQFLFEYFSETQRNKGNFPGRFSGRQFSNSRSEMNVSTLELGDSALYLCASSLGPGEAGELFFGEGSRLTVL.